The entry below describes one T cell receptor (beta chain). The target antigen is unknown. The read gets to within 3 residues of the CDR3 end, and the germline J gene fills in the rest. The data originate from a study of T cells in women clearing cervical HPV infection. The CDR3 totals 14 residues. The germline gives CDR1 KGHSH, CDR2 LQKENI. Regarding the study as a whole: Repertoire richness, not evenness, was significantly elevated in CIN3+ cases versus controls.

Clones were read by immunoSEQ multiplex PCR, and TCRdb kept only the in-frame ones, dropping some. Recorded for this sample: over 15,000 clones. This clonotype was sampled from a woman aged 18-70 years with a cervical HPV16 infection that either progressed to CIN3+ or cleared (not recorded which). Input material: blood buffy coat. This sequence joins TRBV18 and TRBJ1-2; D unclear. This CDR3 reads CASSPGSGRDDYTF. The CDR3 DNA, read in part, is TGTGCCAGCTCACCTGGCAGCGGGAGGGATGAC.